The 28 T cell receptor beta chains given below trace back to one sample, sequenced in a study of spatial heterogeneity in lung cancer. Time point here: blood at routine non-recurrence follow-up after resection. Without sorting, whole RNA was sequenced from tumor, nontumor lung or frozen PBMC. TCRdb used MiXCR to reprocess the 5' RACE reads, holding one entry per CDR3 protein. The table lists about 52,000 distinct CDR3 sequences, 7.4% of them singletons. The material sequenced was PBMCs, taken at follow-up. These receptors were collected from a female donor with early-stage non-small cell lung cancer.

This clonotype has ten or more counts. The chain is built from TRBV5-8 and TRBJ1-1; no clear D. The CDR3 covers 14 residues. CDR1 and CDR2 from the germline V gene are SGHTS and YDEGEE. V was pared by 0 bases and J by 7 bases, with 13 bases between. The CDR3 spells CASSLEGHRGEAFF. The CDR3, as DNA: TGTGCCAGCAGCTTGGAAGGGCATCGAGGTGAAGCTTTCTTT.

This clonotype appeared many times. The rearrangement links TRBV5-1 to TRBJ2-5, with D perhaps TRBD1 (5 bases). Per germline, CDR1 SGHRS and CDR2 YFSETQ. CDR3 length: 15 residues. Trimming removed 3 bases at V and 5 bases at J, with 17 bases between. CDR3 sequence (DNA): TGCGCCAGCAGCTCTGGCCAGGGCAGACTGGAGACCCAGTACTTC. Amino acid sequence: CASSSGQGRLETQYF.

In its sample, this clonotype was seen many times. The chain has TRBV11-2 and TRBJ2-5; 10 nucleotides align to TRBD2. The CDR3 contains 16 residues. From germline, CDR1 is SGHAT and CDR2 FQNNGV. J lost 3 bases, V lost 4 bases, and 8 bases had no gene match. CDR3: CASSYRGLATKETQYF. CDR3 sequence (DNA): TGTGCCAGCAGCTACCGGGGACTAGCGACGAAAGAGACCCAGTACTTC.

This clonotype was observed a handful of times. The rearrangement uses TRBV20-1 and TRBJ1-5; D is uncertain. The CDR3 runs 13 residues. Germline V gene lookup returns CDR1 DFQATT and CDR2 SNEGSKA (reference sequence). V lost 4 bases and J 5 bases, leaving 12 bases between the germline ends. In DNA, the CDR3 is TGCAGTGCTACTATCGACGGCGATCAGCCCCAGCATTTT. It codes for CSATIDGDQPQHF.

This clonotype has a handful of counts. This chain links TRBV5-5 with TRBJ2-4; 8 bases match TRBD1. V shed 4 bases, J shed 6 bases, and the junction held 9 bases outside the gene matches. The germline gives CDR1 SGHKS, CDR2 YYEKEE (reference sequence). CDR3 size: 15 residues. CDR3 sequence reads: CASSRSRDRLNIQYF. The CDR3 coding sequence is TGTGCCAGCAGCCGGAGCCGGGACAGGTTAAACATTCAGTACTTC. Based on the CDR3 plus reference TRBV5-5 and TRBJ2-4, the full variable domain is DAGVTQSPTHLIKTRGQQVTLRCSPISGHKSVSWYQQVLGQGPQFIFQYYEKEERGRGNFPDRFSARQFPNYSSELNVNALLLGDSALYLCASSRSRDRLNIQYFGAGTRLSVL.

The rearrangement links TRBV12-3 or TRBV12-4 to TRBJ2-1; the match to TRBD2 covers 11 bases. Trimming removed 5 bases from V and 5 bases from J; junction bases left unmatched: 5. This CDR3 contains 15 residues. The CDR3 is CASSLTSGSNNEQFF. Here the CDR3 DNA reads TGTGCCAGCAGTCTAACTAGCGGGAGTAACAATGAGCAGTTCTTC.

The chain's CDR3 is CAISQGRGPDTQYF. The CDR3 DNA reads as TGTGCCATCAGTCAAGGGCGAGGACCAGATACGCAGTATTTT. The chain recombines TRBV10-3 with TRBJ2-3; D remains ambiguous. The germline V gene has CDR1 ENHRY and CDR2 SYGVKD. Trimming removed 5 bases at V and 4 bases at J, with 13 bases between. The CDR3 has 14 residues.

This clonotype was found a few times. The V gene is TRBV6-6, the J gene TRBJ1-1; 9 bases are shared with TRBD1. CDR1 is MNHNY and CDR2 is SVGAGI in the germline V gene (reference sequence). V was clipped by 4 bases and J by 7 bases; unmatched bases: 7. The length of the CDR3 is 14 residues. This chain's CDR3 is CASSFRGTGIEAFF. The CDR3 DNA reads TGTGCCAGCAGTTTCCGCGGGACAGGGATTGAAGCTTTCTTT.

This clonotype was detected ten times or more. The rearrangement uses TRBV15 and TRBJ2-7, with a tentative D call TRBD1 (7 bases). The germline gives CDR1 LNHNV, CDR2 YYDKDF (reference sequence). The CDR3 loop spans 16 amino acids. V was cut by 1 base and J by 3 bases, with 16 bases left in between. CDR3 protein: CATSRGQGGTSYEQYF. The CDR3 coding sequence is TGTGCCACCAGCAGAGGACAGGGCGGGACGAGCTACGAGCAGTACTTC. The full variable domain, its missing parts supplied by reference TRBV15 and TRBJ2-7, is DAMVIQNPRYQVTQFGKPVTLSCSQTLNHNVMYWYQQKSSQAPKLLFHYYDKDFNNEADTPDNFQSRRPNTSFCFLDIRSPGLGDTAMYLCATSRGQGGTSYEQYFGPGTRLTVT.

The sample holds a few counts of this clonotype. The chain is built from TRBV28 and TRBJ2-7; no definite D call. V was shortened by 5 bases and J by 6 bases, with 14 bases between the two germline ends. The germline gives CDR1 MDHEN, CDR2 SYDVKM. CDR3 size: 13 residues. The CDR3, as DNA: TGTGCCAGCAGTCCCCCGGCCGGGCCCGAGCAGTACTTC. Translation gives CASSPPAGPEQYF.

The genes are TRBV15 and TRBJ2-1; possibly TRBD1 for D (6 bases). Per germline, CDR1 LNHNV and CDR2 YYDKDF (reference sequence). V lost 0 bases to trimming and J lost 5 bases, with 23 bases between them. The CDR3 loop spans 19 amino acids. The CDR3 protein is CATSRDIGIARTAHNEQFF. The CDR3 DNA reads TGTGCCACCAGCAGAGATATCGGGATCGCTCGGACAGCACACAATGAGCAGTTCTTC.

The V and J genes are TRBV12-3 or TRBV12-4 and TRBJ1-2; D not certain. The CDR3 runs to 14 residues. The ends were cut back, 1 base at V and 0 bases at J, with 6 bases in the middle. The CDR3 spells CASSLGPTNYGYTF. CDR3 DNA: TGTGCCAGCAGTTTAGGGCCGACTAACTATGGCTACACCTTC.

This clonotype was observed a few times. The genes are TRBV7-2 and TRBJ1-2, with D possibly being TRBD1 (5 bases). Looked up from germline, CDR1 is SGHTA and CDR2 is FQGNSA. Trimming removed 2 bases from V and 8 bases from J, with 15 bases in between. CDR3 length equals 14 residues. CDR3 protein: CASSLKGRRDGYTF. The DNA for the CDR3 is TGTGCCAGCAGCTTAAAGGGGCGAAGGGACGGCTACACCTTC. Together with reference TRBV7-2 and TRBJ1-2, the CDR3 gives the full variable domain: GAGVSQSPSNKVTEKGKDVELRCDPISGHTALYWYRQSLGQGLEFLIYFQGNSAPDKSGLPSDRFSAERTGGSVSTLTIQRTQQEDSAVYLCASSLKGRRDGYTFGSGTRLTVV.

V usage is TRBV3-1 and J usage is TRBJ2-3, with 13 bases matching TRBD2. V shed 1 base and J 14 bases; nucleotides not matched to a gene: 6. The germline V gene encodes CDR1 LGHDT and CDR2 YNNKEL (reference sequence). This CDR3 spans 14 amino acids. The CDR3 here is CASSQGTSGGPGYF. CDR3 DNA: TGTGCCAGCAGCCAAGGGACTAGCGGGGGCCCTGGGTATTTT.

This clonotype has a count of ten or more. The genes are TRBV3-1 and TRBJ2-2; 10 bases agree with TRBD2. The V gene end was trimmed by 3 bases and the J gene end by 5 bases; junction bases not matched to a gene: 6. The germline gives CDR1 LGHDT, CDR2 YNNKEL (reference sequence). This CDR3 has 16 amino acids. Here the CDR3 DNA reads TGTGCCAGCAGCCACCTAGCGGGGGACCGTACCGGGGAGCTGTTTTTT. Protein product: CASSHLAGDRTGELFF.

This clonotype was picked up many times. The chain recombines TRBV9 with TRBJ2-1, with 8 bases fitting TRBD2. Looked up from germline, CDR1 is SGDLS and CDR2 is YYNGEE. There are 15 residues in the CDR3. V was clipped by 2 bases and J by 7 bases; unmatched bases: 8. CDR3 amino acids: CASSVRGAGVNEQFF. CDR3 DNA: TGTGCCAGCAGCGTGCGGGGGGCAGGAGTTAATGAGCAGTTCTTC.

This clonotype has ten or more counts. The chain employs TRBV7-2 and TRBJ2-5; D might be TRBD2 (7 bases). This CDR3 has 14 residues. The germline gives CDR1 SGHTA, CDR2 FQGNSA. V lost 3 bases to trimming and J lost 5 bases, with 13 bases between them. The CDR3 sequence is CASSLGGASETQYF. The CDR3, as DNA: TGTGCCAGCAGCTTGGGGGGGGCCTCTGAGACCCAGTACTTC.

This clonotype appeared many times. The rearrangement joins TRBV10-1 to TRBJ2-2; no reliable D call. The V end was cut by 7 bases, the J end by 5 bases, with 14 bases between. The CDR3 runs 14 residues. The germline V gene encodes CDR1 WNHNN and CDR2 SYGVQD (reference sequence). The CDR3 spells CASNPSWVTGELFF. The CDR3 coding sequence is TGCGCCAGCAACCCCAGCTGGGTGACCGGGGAGCTGTTTTTT.

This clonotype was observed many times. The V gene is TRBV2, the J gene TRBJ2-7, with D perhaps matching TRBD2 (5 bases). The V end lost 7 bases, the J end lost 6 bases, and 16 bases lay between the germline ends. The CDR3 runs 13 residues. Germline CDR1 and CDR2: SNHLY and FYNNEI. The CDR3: CASIAHPFGEQYF. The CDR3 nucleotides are TGTGCCAGCATAGCGCATCCCTTTGGCGAGCAGTACTTC. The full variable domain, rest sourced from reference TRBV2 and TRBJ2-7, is EPEVTQTPSHQVTQMGQEVILRCVPISNHLYFYWYRQILGQKVEFLVSFYNNEISEKSEIFDDQFSVERPDGSNFTLKIRSTKLEDSAMYFCASIAHPFGEQYFGPGTRLTVT.

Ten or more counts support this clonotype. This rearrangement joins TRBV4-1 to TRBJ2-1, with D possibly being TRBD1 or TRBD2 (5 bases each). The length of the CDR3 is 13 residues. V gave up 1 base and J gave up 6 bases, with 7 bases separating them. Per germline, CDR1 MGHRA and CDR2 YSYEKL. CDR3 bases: TGCGCCAGCAGCCAAGCGGGACCCAATGAGCAGTTCTTC. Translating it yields CASSQAGPNEQFF.

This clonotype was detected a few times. The CDR3 is CASTLDGDPMETQYF. CDR3 nucleotide sequence: TGCGCCAGCACACTAGATGGGGACCCCATGGAGACCCAGTACTTC. This chain links TRBV5-1 with TRBJ2-5; D could derive from TRBD1 or TRBD2 (5 bases each). CDR3 length: 15 amino acids. V was shortened by 6 bases and J by 5 bases, with 20 bases between the two germline ends. Germline loops: CDR1 SGHRS, CDR2 YFSETQ.

The CDR3 DNA follows: TGTGCCAGCTCGGACAAGGGGGTTAACTATGGCTACACCTTC. This encodes CASSDKGVNYGYTF. V and J are TRBV18 and TRBJ1-2; TRBD1 might be the D (6 bases). V lost 6 bases and J lost 1, with 12 bases in between. Looked up from germline, CDR1 is KGHSH and CDR2 is LQKENI. There are 14 residues in the CDR3.

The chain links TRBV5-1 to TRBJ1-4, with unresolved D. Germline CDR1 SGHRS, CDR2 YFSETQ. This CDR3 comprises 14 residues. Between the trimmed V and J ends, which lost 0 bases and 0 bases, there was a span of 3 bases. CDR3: CASSLGATNEKLFF. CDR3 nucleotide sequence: TGCGCCAGCAGCTTGGGAGCAACTAATGAAAAACTGTTTTTT.

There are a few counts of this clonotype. DNA of the CDR3: TGTGCCAGCAGCTTACCAACAGATACGCAGTATTTT. It codes for CASSLPTDTQYF. The chain uses TRBV7-2 and TRBJ2-3; no definite D call. CDR1 is SGHTA, CDR2 FQGNSA, per germline. The V end lost 2 bases, the J end lost 3 bases, and 3 bases lay between the germline ends. The CDR3 totals 12 residues.

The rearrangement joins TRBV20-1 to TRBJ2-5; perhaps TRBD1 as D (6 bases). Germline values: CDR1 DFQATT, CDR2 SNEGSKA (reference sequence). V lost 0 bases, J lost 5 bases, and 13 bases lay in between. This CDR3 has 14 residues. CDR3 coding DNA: TGCAGTGCTAGAGATGTCAGGGGTTCGGAGACCCAGTACTTC. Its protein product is CSARDVRGSETQYF.

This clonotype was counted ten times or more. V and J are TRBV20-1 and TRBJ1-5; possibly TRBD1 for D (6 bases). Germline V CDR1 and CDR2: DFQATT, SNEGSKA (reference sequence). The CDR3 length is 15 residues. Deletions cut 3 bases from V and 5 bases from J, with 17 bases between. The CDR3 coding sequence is TGCAGTGCTAGGGGGGCCGGGAGCTTTGATCAGCCCCAGCATTTT. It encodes CSARGAGSFDQPQHF.

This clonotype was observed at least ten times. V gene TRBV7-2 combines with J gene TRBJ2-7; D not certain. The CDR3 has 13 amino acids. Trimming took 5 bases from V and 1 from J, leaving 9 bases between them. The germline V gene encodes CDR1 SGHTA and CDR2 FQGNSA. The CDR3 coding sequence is TGTGCCAGCAGCCCTGTTGGGTCCTACGAGCAGTACTTC. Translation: CASSPVGSYEQYF.

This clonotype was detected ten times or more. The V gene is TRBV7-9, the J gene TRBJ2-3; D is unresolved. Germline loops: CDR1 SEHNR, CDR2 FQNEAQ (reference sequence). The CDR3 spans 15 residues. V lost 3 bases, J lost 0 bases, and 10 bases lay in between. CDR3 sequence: CASSLRLSSTDTQYF. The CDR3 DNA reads TGTGCCAGCAGCTTGAGGCTGTCTAGCACAGATACGCAGTATTTT.